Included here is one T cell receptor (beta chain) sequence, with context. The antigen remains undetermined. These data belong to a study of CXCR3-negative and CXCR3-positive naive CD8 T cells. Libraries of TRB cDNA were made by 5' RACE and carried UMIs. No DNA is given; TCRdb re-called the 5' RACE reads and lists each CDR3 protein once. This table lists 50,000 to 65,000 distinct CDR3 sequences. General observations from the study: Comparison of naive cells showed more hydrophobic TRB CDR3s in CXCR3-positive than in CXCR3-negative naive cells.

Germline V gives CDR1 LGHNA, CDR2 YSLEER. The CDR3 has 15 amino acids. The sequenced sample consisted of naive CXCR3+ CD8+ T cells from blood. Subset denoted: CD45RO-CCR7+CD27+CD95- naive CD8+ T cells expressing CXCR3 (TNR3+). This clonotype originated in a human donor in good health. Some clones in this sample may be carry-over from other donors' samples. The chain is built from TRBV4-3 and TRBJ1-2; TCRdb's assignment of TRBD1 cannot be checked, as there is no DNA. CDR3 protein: CASSQEDRVGEGYTF.